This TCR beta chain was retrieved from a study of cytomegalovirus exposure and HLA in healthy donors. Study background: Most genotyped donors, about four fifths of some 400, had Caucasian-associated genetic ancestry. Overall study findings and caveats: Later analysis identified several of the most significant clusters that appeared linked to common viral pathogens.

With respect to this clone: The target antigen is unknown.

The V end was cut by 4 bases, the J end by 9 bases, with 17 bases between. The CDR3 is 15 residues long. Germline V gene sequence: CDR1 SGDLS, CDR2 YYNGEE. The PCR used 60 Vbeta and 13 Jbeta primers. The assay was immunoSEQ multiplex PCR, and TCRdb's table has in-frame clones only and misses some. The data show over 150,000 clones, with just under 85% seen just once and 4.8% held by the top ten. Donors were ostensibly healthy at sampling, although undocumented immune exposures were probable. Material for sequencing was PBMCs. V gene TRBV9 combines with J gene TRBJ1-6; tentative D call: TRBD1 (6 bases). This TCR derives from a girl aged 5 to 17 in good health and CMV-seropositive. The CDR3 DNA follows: TGTGCCAGCAGCCCTCTCGGACAGCCTTCTTCACCCCTCCACTTT. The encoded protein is CASSPLGQPSSPLHF.